The sequence of this TCR beta chain was determined in a study of long-term antiretroviral therapy in people with HIV. This CDR3 comprises 10 residues. CDR1 MNHNY and CDR2 SVGAGI come from the germline V gene (reference sequence). Trimming took off 2 bases at V and 14 bases at J, with 8 bases between the two ends. Survey level was the resolution at which the v3.0 immunoSEQ assay ran. Clones were sequenced by immunoSEQ multiplex PCR, and TCRdb holds only the in-frame ones, with some missing. Of roughly 28,000 clones in the sample, 80% to 90% were seen once. Researchers secured at least one pre-ART and at least two post-ART PBMC samples from each donor.

The sequences come from unsorted PBMCs, collected 3 years after starting antiretroviral therapy. The chain joins TRBV6-6 to TRBJ2-3; D unresolved. This sequence was found in a man in his forties or fifties with HIV. The CDR3 protein is CASSYETLYF. The CDR3 DNA reads as TGTGCCAGCAGTTACGAAACTCTGTATTTT.